These T cell receptor beta chains were read from a single sample in a study of cytomegalovirus exposure and HLA in healthy donors. The assay was immunoSEQ multiplex PCR, and TCRdb's table has in-frame clones only and misses some. This sample carries about 160,000 clones, 60% to 80% of them seen once, and the ten largest clones take 9.7%. The sample comprised PBMCs. Every receptor here comes from a young man in good health and CMV-seropositive. Both conserved end residues are part of each CDR3.

v_call cdr3_aa
TRBV12-5 CASGTGESNQPQHF
TRBV11-2 CASRRDSSGYNEQFF
TRBV28 CASSPDRGNIYF
TRBV6-1 CASRGDRVYEQYF
TRBV19 CASSTAGGYYNEQFF
TRBV11-2 CASSLRTGAHEQYF
TRBV27 CASRGPGQRPYEQYF
TRBV2 CATKDRSQETQYF
TRBV15 CATSVDSFGYTF
TRBV7-8 CASRVAGGGGELFF
TRBV19 CATKTGQGNQPQHF
TRBV25-1 CASSVPGQGMKDGYTF
TRBV5-1 CASSLDWGRGEKLFF
TRBV23-1 CASSQSRRTVSSYEQYF
TRBV10-2 CASSESRGVSTDTQYF
TRBV6-5 CASSSSGGSYEQYF
TRBV27 CASSRIGQGRYTEAFF
TRBV12-5 CASGLGRDINTEAFF
TRBV5-6 CASSLSPGAEHNEQFF